The 15 T cell receptor beta chains below were found in one sample sequenced in a study of T cell responses to AZD1222 COVID-19 vaccine. Profiled with immunoSEQ multiplex PCR; TCRdb holds only in-frame clones, not every one. In the table there are over 120,000 clones, about 86% of which are singletons. The specimen comprised peripheral blood, sampled 28 days after the second AZD1222 dose. These receptors originate from an adult who received the AZD1222 COVID-19 vaccine.

A word on this clone: One junction end disagrees with the germline gene, perhaps due to a read error. V gene TRBV20-1 combines with J gene TRBJ1-1, with 8 bases lining up with TRBD1. In germline, CDR1 is DFQATT, CDR2 SNEGSKA (reference sequence). The CDR3 length is 14 residues. This chain's CDR3 is CSASPRTGNPEAFF. The CDR3 DNA sequence: TGCAGTGCTAGTCCCCGGACAGGGAACCCTGAAGCTTTCTTT.

The chain joins TRBV6-5 to TRBJ1-2; 7 bases align to TRBD1. With 6 bases clipped from V and 8 bases from J, the junction kept 9 bases outside the gene matches. CDR1 is MNHEY and CDR2 is SVGAGI in the germline V gene. The CDR3 is 13 residues long. This CDR3 is CASRPTGEGGYTF. Here the CDR3 DNA reads TGTGCCAGCAGACCAACAGGGGAGGGGGGCTACACCTTC.

This clone was counted once. This chain joins TRBV5-4 and TRBJ2-3; D is possibly TRBD1 (5 bases). Trimming stripped 6 bases from V and 10 bases from J, with 24 bases between. CDR1 and CDR2 from the germline V gene are SGHNT and YYREEE (reference sequence). The CDR3 is 15 residues long. The CDR3 loop is CASTPQGWGVTAQYF. Written as DNA, the CDR3 is TGTGCCAGCACCCCTCAAGGGTGGGGCGTCACAGCGCAGTATTTT.

The chain carries TRBV24-1 and TRBJ2-2; D is ambiguous. V was trimmed by 7 bases and J by 0 bases, leaving 8 bases between them. CDR3 length: 14 residues. From germline, CDR1 is KGHDR and CDR2 SFDVKD. CDR3 amino acids: CATRVGANTGELFF. The CDR3 DNA is TGTGCCACCAGAGTAGGAGCGAACACCGGGGAGCTGTTTTTT.

The chain recombines TRBV4-2 with TRBJ2-3, with 12 bases matching TRBD2. The CDR3 is 18 amino acids. Germline-derived CDR1 and CDR2 are LGHNA and YNFKEQ. With 1 base clipped from V and 0 bases from J, the junction kept 5 bases outside the gene matches. The DNA for the CDR3 is TGTGCCAGCAGCCAAGCCGGGACTAGCGGGTCTAGCACAGATACGCAGTATTTT. Protein product: CASSQAGTSGSSTDTQYF.

The rearrangement links TRBV19 to TRBJ2-1, with TRBD2 identical over 9 bases. The germline V gene encodes CDR1 LNHDA and CDR2 SQIVND (reference sequence). The junction had 6 bases not matched to a gene; V was cut back by 6 bases and J by 6 bases. The CDR3 loop spans 14 amino acids. The CDR3, as DNA: TGTGCCAGTAGACCCGGGACTAGCTTCAATGAGCAGTTCTTC. It is translated as CASRPGTSFNEQFF.

This chain connects TRBV7-9 to TRBJ2-7; TRBD2 is a possible D gene (5 bases). V was pared by 7 bases and J by 3 bases, with 13 bases between. The CDR3 covers 13 residues. Germline CDR1 is SEHNR and CDR2 is FQNEAQ (reference sequence). The DNA for the CDR3 is TGTGCCAGCACTCCCGGGAATAACTACGAGCAGTACTTC. Translated: CASTPGNNYEQYF.

In this sample, this clone turned up once. The chain combines TRBV2 with TRBJ2-5; 10 nucleotides line up with TRBD1. Per germline, CDR1 SNHLY and CDR2 FYNNEI. The CDR3 spans 14 residues. The V and J ends lost 4 bases and 5 bases, in that order; junction bases with no gene match: 4. The CDR3 region is CASSGDRGFETQYF. CDR3 DNA sequence: TGTGCCAGCAGTGGGGACAGGGGTTTTGAGACCCAGTACTTC.

The chain uses TRBV21-1 and TRBJ1-5. TRBV21-1 is a pseudogene segment. The CDR3 is 22 amino acids. This CDR3 is CASSKVPLWLIGWEYSNQPQHF. CDR3 nucleotide sequence: TGTGCCAGCAGCAAAGTTCCACTATGGCTAATAGGGTGGGAGTATAGCAATCAGCCCCAGCATTTT.

The chain uses TRBV6-1 and TRBJ1-1; D not certain. The germline V gene encodes CDR1 MNHNS and CDR2 SASEGT. V shed 1 base and J shed 8 bases, with 11 bases lying between them. CDR3 length equals 13 residues. CDR3 in DNA: TGTGCCAGCAGTGAAGACACGTTCGTGGAAGCTTTCTTT. Amino acid sequence: CASSEDTFVEAFF.

The V gene is TRBV7-8, the J gene TRBJ1-1; unclear D gene. Germline CDR1 SGHVS, CDR2 FQNEAQ. CDR3 length equals 14 residues. V shed 1 base and J shed 3 bases, with 9 bases lying between them. CDR3 DNA sequence: TGTGCCAGCAGCTTAGGGAATGTGGACACTGAAGCTTTCTTT. This encodes CASSLGNVDTEAFF.

The chain links TRBV24-1 to TRBJ1-5; D ambiguous. This CDR3 has 13 residues. V shed 7 bases and J shed 2 bases, with 8 bases lying between them. Germline CDR1 and CDR2: KGHDR and SFDVKD. In DNA, the CDR3 is TGTGCCACCAGGCCGGACGGCAATCAGCCCCAGCATTTT. Amino acid sequence: CATRPDGNQPQHF.

This clone turned up a few times. The chain is built from TRBV4-2 and TRBJ2-1; 8 bases are shared with TRBD1. The CDR3 loop spans 16 amino acids. V lost 1 base and J lost 5; bases outside the gene matches: 7. Germline CDR1 reads LGHNA; CDR2 reads YNFKEQ. CDR3 sequence (DNA): TGTGCCAGCAGCCAAGGATTCCAGGGGGCGGACAATGAGCAGTTCTTC. Encoded protein: CASSQGFQGADNEQFF.

The chain couples TRBV6-5 to TRBJ1-1; no firm D call. Germline V gene sequence: CDR1 MNHEY, CDR2 SVGAGI. CDR3 length equals 13 residues. Trimming cost V 0 bases and J 5 bases, with 7 bases left between them. The DNA of the CDR3 is TGTGCCAGCAGTTACTCTGGGATTACTGAAGCTTTCTTT. Its protein is CASSYSGITEAFF.

V usage is TRBV30 and J usage is TRBJ1-1; D remains unclear. CDR1 GTSNPN and CDR2 SVGIG come from the germline V gene (reference sequence). Trimming left V 4 bases short and J 0 bases short, with 9 bases between. The CDR3 sequence is 13 residues long. The CDR3 region has the DNA TGTGCCTGGAACGGCCATATGAACACTGAAGCTTTCTTT. Protein: CAWNGHMNTEAFF.